This TCR beta chain was identified during a study of early T cells in non-severe SARS-CoV-2 infection. Background on the study: Sequencing of bulk RNA from unsorted whole blood was done, without chain pairing. General observations from the study: Anti-spike CD8 responses were favored in VDJdb matching, and private and CD4 specificities were missed.

The protocol attached unique molecular identifiers to individual cDNA molecules. TCRdb fed the 5' RACE reads into MiXCR, producing one record per CDR3 protein. The sample yields 39,000 or so distinct CDR3 sequences, about 5.5% seen once. This clonotype has at least ten counts. As yet, its antigen is unknown. V lost 10 bases and J lost 1, with 20 bases in between. Germline CDR1 reads WNHNN; CDR2 reads SYGVQD (reference sequence). The length of the CDR3 is 16 residues. This chain joins TRBV10-1 and TRBJ1-5; D not resolved. The receptor's source is an adult who was a healthcare worker with PCR-confirmed SARS-CoV-2 infection or an uninfected control (not recorded which). Sequences were derived from whole blood, sampled at baseline. CDR3 bases: TGCGCCACCTCTTCCCGACGGGAATTGAGCAATCAGCCCCAGCATTTT. Protein: CATSSRRELSNQPQHF.